This T cell receptor beta chain came from a study of blood T cell repertoires in COVID-19. At the level of the study: The samples span acute and convalescent COVID-19 from the United States, Italy and Spain.

The table came from immunoSEQ multiplex PCR; TCRdb's copy has only in-frame clones and leaves some out. The sample has some 110,000 clones, roughly nine tenths seen once. The V end was cut by 3 bases, the J end by 16 bases, with 13 bases between. Germline V gene data show CDR1 as SGHDN and CDR2 as FVKESK. There are 12 residues in the CDR3. The clonotype originates from a man aged 70 or older who had recovered from COVID-19. The chain links TRBV14 to TRBJ1-6; D ambiguous. Sequencing was performed on peripheral blood. The CDR3, as DNA: TGTGCCAGCAGCCAGGGATCTGCGGGGCTCCACTTT. It translates to CASSQGSAGLHF.